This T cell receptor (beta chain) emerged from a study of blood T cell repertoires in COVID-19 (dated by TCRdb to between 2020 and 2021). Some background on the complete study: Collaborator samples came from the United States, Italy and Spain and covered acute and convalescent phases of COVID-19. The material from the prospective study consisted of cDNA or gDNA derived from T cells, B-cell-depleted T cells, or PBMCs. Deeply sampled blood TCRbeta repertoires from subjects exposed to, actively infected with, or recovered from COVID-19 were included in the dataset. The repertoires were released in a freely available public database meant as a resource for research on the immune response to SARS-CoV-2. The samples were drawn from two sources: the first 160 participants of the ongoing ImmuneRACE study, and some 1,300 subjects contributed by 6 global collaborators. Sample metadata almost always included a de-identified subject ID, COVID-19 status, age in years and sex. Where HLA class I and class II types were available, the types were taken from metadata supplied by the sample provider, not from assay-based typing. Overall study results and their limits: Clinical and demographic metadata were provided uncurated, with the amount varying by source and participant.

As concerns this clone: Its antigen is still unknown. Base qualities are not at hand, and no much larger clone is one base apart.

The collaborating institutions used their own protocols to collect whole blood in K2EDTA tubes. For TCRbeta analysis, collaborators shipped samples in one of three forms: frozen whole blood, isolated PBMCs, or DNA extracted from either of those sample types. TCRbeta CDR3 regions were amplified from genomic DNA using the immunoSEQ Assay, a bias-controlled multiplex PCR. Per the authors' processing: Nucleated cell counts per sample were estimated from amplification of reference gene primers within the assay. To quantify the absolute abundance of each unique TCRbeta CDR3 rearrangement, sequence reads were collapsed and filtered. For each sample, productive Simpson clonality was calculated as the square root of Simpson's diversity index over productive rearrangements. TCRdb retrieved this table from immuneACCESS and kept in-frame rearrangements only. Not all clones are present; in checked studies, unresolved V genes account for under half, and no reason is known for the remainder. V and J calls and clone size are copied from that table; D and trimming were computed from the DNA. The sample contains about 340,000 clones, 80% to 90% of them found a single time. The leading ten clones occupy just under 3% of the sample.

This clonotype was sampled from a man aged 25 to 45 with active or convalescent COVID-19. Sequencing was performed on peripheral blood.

The CDR3 protein: CASSAGGAGKAFF. The DNA is as follows: TGTGCCAGCAGTGCTGGGGGGGCCGGAAAGGCTTTCTTT. The V and J segments used are TRBV25-1 and TRBJ1-1; the D segment could be TRBD1, given 6 matching bases. V drops 4 bases and J drops 11 bases, leaving 17 bases in between. CDR3 length: 13 amino acids, cysteine to phenylalanine. Of all the DNA, just the CDR3 is kept, 39 bases in frame from base 1. CDR1 and CDR2 are read off the germline V gene as MGHDK and SYGVNS.